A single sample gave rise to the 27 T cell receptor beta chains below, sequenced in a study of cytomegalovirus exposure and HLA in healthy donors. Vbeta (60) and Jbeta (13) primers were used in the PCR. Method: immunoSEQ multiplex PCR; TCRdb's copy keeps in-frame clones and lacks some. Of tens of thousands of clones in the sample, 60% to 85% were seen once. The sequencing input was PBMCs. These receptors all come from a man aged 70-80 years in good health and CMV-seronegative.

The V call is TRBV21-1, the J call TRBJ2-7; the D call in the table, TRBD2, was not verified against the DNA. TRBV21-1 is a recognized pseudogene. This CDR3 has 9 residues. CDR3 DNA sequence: TGTGCCATGCGCTACGAGCAGTACTTC. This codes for CAMRYEQYF.

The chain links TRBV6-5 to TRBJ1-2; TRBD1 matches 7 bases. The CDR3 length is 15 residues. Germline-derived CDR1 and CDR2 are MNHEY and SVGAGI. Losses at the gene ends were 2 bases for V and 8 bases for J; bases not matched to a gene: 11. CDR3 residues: CASSYEDQTGRGYTF. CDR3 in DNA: TGTGCCAGCAGTTACGAGGACCAGACAGGGAGGGGCTACACCTTC.

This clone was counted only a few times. CDR3 nucleotides: TGTGCCAGCAGACGGGACAGTAGCAATCAGCCCCAGCATTTT. This translates into CASRRDSSNQPQHF. This chain uses TRBV2 with TRBJ1-5; 7 nucleotides match TRBD1. From germline, CDR1 is SNHLY and CDR2 FYNNEI. V shed 6 bases, J shed 0 bases, and the junction held 2 bases outside the gene matches. The CDR3 runs to 14 residues.

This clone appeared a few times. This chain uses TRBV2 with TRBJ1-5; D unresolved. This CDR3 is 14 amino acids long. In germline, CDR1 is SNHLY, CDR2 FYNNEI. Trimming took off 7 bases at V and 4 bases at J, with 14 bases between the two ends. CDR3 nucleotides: TGTGCCAGCACTAGGGAGGACCCTAATCAGCCCCAGCATTTT. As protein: CASTREDPNQPQHF.

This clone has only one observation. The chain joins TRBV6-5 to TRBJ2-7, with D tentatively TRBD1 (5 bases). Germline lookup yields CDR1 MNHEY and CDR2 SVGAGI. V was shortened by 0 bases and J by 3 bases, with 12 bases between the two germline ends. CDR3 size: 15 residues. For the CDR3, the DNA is TGTGCCAGCAGTTACTCGCAGGGTGGGGACTACGAGCAGTACTTC. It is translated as CASSYSQGGDYEQYF.

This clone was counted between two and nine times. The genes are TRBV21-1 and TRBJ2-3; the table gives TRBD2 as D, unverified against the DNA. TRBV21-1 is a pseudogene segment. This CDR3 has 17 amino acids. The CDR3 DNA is TGTGCCAGCAGCAAAGAGTTGAGGGGACTCAGCACAGATACGCAGTATTTT. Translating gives CASSKELRGLSTDTQYF.

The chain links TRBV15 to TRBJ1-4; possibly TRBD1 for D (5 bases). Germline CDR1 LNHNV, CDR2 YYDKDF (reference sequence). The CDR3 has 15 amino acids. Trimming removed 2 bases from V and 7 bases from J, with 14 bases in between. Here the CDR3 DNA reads TGTGCCACCAGCAGAACGCGGGACGTGGGTGAAAAACTGTTTTTT. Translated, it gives CATSRTRDVGEKLFF.

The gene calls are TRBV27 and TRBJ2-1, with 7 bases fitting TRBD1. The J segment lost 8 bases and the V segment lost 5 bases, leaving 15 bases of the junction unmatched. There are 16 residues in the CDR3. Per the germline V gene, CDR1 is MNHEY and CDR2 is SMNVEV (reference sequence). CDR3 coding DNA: TGTGCCAGCAGTCCCCGGACAGGCCCCAAGATAGATGAGCAGTTCTTC. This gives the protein CASSPRTGPKIDEQFF.

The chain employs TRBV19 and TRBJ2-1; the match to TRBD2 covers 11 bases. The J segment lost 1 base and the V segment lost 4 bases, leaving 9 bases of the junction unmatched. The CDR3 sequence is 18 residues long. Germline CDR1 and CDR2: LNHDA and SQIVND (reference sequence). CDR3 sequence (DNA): TGTGCCAGTAGTAAAGAGGGCCCTAGCGGGAGGTCCTACAATGAGCAGTTCTTC. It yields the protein CASSKEGPSGRSYNEQFF.

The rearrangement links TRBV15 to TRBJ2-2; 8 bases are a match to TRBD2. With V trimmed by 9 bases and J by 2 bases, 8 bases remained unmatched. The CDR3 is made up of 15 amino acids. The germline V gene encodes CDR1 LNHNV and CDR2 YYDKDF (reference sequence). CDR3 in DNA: TGTGCCACGGGGCCGGGGGGGCTTAACACCGGGGAGCTGTTTTTT. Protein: CATGPGGLNTGELFF.

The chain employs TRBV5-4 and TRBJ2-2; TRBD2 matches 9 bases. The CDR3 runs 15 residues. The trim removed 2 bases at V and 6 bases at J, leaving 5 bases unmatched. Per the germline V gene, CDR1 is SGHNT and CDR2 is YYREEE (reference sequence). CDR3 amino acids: CASSFPGGGAGELFF. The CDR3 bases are TGTGCCAGCAGCTTCCCGGGCGGGGGGGCCGGGGAGCTGTTTTTT.

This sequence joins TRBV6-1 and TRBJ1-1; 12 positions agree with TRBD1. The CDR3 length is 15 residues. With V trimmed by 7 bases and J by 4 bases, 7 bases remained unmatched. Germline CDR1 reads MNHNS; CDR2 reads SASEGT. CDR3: CASNSRDRGPTEAFF. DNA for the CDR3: TGTGCCAGCAATAGCCGGGACAGGGGGCCCACTGAAGCTTTCTTT.

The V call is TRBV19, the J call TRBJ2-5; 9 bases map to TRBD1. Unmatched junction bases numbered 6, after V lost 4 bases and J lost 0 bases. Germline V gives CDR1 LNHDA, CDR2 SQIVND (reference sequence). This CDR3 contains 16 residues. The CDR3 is CASSTPGQGNQETQYF. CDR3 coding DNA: TGTGCCAGTAGTACTCCGGGACAGGGCAACCAAGAGACCCAGTACTTC.

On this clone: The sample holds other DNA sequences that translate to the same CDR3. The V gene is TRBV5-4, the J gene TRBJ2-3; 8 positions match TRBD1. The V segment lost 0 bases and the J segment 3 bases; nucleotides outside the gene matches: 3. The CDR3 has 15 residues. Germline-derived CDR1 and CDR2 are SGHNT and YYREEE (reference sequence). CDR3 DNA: TGTGCCAGCAGCTTGGACAGGGGGGTTACAGATACGCAGTATTTT. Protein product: CASSLDRGVTDTQYF.

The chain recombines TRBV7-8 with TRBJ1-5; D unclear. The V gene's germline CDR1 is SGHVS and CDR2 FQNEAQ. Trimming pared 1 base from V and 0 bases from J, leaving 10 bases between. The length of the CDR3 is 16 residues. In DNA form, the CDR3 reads TGTGCCAGCAGCTTAGGGTTCGAGATTAGCAATCAGCCCCAGCATTTT. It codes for CASSLGFEISNQPQHF.

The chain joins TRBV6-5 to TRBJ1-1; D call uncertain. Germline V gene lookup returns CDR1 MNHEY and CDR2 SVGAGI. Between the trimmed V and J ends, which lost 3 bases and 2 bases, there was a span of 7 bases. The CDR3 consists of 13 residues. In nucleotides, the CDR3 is TGTGCCAGCAGTTATAACACCAACACTGAAGCTTTCTTT. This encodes CASSYNTNTEAFF.

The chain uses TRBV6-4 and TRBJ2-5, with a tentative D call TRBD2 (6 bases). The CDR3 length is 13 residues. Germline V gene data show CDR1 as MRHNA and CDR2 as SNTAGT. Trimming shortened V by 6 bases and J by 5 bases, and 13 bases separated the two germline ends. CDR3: CASSRERGETQYF. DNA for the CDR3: TGTGCCAGCAGCCGGGAACGGGGGGAGACCCAGTACTTC.

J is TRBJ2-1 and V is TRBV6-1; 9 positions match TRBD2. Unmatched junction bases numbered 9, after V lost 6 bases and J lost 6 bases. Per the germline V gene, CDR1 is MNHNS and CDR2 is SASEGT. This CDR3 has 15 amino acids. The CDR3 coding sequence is TGTGCCAGCAGCGTGGGACTAGCTCCAGGCAATGAGCAGTTCTTC. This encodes CASSVGLAPGNEQFF.

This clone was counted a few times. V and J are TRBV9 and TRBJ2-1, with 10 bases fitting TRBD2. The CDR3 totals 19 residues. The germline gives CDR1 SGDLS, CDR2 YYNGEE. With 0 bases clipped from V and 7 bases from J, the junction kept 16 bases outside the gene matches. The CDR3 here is CASSVGGLAGAGAVNEQFF. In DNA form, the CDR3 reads TGTGCCAGCAGCGTAGGTGGGCTAGCGGGAGCTGGTGCTGTTAATGAGCAGTTCTTC.

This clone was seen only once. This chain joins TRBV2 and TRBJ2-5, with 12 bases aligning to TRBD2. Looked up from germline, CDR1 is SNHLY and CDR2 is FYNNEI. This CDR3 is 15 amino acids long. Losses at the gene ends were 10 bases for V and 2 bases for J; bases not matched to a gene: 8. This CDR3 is CAMDPLAGGQETQYF. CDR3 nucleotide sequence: TGTGCCATGGACCCCCTAGCGGGAGGGCAAGAGACCCAGTACTTC.

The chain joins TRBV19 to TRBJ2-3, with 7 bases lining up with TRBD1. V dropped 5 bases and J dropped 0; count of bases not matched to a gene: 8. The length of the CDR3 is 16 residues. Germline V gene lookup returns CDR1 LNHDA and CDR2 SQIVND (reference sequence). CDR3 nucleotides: TGTGCCAGTAGTCCGCTGACAGGGAGTAGCACAGATACGCAGTATTTT. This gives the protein CASSPLTGSSTDTQYF.

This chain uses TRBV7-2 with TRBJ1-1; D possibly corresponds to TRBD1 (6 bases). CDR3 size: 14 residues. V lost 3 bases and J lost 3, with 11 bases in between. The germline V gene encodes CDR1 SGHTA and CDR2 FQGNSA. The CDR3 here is CASSFSQGYTEAFF. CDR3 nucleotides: TGTGCCAGCAGCTTCAGTCAGGGGTACACTGAAGCTTTCTTT.

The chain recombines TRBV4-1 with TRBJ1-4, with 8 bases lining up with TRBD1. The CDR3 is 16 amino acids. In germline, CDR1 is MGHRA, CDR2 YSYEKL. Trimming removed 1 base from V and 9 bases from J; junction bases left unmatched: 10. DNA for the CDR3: TGCGCCAGCAGCCAAGTCGTCGGGACAGGACAGAAAAAACTGTTTTTT. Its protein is CASSQVVGTGQKKLFF.

The CDR3 nucleotides are TGTGCCAGTAATTCGGCGGGAGCTCGACGGGAGACCCAGTACTTC. Translation: CASNSAGARRETQYF. The chain carries TRBV19 and TRBJ2-5; TRBD2 matches at 7 bases. This CDR3 is 15 amino acids long. The junction had 13 bases not matched to a gene; V was cut back by 7 bases and J by 5 bases. Per germline, CDR1 LNHDA and CDR2 SQIVND (reference sequence).

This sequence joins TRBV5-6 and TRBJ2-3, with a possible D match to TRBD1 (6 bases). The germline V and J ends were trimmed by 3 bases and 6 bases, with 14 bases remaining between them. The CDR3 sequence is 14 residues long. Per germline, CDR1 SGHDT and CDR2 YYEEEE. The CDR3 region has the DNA TGTGCCAGCAGCTCAGATGGACAGACTGATACGCAGTATTTT. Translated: CASSSDGQTDTQYF.

In DNA, the CDR3 is TGTGCCAGCAGTGAAGGGGGCGGGGGGGGGCAGGAGACCCAGTACTTC. Its translation is CASSEGGGGGQETQYF. The rearrangement joins TRBV6-1 to TRBJ2-5; the match to TRBD2 covers 9 bases. This CDR3 is 16 amino acids long. Germline V gene data show CDR1 as MNHNS and CDR2 as SASEGT. Trimming removed 1 base from V and 5 bases from J; junction bases left unmatched: 8.

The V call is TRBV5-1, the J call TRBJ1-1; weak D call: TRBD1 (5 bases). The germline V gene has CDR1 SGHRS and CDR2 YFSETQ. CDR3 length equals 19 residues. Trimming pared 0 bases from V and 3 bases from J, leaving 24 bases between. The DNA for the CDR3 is TGCGCCAGCAGCTTGGCGGTTGGTGGGACTCCGGGGTTTGACACTGAAGCTTTCTTT. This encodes CASSLAVGGTPGFDTEAFF. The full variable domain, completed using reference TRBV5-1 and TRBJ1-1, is KAGVTQTPRYLIKTRGQQVTLSCSPISGHRSVSWYQQTPGQGLQFLFEYFSETQRNKGNFPGRFSGRQFSNSRSEMNVSTLELGDSALYLCASSLAVGGTPGFDTEAFFGQGTRLTVV.